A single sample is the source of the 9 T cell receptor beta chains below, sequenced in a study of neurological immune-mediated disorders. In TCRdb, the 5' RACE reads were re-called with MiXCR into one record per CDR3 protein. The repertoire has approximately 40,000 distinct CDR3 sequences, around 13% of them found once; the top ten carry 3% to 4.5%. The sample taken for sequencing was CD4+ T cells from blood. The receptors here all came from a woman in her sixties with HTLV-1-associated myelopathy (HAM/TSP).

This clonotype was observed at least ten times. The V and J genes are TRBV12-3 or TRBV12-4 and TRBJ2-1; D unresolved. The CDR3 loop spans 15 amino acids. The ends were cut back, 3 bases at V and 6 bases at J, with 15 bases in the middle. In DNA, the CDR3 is TGTGCCAGCAGTTTTCGGCGCCCCACCGGCAATGAGCAGTTCTTC. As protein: CASSFRRPTGNEQFF.

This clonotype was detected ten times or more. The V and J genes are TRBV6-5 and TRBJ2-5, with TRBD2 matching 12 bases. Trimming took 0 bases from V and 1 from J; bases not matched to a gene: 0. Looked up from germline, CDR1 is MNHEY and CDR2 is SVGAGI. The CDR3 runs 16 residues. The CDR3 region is CASSYSTSGGQETQYF. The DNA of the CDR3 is TGTGCCAGCAGTTACTCGACTAGCGGGGGCCAAGAGACCCAGTACTTC.

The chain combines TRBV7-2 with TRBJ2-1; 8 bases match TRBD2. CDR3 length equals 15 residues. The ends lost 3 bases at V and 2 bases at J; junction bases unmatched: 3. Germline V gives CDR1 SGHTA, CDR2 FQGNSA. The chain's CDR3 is CASSFRAGAYNEQFF. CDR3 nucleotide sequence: TGTGCCAGCAGCTTCCGAGCGGGGGCCTACAATGAGCAGTTCTTC.

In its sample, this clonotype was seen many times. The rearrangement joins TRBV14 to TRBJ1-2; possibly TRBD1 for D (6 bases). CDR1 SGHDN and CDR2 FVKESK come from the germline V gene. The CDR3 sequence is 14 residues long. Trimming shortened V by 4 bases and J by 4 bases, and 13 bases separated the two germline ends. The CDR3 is CASSPNRESYGYTF. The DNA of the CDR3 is TGTGCCAGCAGCCCCAACAGGGAAAGCTATGGCTACACCTTC.

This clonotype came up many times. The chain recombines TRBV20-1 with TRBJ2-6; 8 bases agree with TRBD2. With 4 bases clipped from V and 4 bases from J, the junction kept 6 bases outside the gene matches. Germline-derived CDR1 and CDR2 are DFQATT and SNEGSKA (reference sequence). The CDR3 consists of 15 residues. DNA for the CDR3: TGCAGTGCTAACGGGGGGGCCTCCGGGGCCAACGTCCTGACTTTC. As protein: CSANGGASGANVLTF.

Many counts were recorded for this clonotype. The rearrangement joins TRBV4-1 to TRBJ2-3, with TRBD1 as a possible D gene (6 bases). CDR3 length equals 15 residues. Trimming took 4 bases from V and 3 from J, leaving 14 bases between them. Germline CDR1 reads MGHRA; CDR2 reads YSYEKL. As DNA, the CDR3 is TGCGCCAGCAGCCGGCAGGGGCCGACTACAGATACGCAGTATTTT. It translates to CASSRQGPTTDTQYF.

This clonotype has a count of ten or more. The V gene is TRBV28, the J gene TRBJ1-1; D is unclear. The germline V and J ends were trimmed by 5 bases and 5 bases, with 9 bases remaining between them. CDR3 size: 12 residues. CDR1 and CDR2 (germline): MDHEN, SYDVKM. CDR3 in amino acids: CASSQEVTEAFF. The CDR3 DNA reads TGTGCCAGCAGTCAGGAGGTAACTGAAGCTTTCTTT.

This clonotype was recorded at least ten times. The CDR3 reads CASSGVWDRGYEQYF. DNA of the CDR3: TGTGCCAGCAGCGGGGTTTGGGACAGGGGGTACGAGCAGTACTTC. The chain has TRBV5-5 and TRBJ2-7; 11 nucleotides agree with TRBD1. V lost 4 bases and J lost 4; bases outside the gene matches: 7. The CDR3 contains 15 residues. Germline-derived CDR1 and CDR2 are SGHKS and YYEKEE (reference sequence).

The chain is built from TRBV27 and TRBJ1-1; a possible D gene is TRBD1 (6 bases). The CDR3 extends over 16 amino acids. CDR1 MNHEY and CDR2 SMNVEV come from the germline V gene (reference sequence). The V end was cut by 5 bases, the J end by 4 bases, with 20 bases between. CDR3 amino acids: CASSQVPDSALTEAFF. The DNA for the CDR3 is TGTGCCAGCAGTCAGGTCCCGGACAGTGCCCTCACTGAAGCTTTCTTT.